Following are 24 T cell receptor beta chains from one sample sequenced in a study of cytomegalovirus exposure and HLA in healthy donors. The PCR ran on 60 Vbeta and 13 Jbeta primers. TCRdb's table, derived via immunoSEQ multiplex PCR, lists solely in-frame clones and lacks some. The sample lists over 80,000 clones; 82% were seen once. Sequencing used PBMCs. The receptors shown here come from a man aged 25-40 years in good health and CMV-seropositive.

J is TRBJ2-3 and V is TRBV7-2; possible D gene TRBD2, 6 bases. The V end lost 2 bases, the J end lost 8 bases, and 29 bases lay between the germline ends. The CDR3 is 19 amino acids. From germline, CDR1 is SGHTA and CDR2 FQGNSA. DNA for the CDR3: TGTGCCAGCAGCTTATCATCTGCTTGGGACCCGGGAAACGGGGGTACGCAGTATTTT. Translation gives CASSLSSAWDPGNGGTQYF.

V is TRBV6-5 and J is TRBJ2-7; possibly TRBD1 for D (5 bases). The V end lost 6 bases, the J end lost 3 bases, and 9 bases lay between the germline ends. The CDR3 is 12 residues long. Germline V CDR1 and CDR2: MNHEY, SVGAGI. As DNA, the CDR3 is TGTGCCAGCAGCCGTGACAGCTACGAGCAGTACTTC. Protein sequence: CASSRDSYEQYF.

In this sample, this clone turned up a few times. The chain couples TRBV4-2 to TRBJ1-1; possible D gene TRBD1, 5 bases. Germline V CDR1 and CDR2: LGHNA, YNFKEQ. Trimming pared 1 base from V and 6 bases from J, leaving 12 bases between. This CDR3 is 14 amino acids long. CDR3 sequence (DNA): TGTGCCAGCAGCCAAGGTGCGGGGACGGCTGAAGCTTTCTTT. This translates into CASSQGAGTAEAFF.

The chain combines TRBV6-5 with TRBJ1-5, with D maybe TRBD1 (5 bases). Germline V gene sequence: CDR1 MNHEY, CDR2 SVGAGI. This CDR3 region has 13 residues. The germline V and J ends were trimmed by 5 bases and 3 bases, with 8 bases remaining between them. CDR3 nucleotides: TGTGCCAGCAGTGGACACCTCAATCAGCCCCAGCATTTT. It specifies CASSGHLNQPQHF.

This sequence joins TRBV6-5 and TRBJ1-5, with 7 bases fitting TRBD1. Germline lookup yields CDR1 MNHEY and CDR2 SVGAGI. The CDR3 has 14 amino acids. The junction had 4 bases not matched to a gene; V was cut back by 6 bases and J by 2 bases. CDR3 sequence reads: CASRGGQGNQPQHF. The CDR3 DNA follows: TGTGCCAGCAGAGGCGGACAGGGCAATCAGCCCCAGCATTTT.

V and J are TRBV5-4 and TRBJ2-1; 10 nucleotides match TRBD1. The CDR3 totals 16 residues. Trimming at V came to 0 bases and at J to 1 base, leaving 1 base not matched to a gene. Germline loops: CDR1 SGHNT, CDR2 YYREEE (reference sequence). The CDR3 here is CASSLGGQGSYNEQFF. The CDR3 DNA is TGTGCCAGCAGCTTGGGGGGACAGGGGTCCTACAATGAGCAGTTCTTC.

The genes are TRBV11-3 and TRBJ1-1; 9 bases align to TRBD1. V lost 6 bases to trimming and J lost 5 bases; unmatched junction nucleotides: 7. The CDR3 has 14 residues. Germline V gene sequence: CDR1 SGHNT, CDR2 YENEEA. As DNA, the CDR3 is TGTGCCAGCAGTCTCACAGGGGGCGGAACTGAAGCTTTCTTT. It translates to CASSLTGGGTEAFF.

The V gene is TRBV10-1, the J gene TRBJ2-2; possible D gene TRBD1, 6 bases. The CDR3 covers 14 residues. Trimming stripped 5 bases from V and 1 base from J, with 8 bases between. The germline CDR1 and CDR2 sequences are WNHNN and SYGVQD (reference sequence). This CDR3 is CASSKTGNTGELFF. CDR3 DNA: TGCGCCAGCAGTAAGACAGGGAACACCGGGGAGCTGTTTTTT.

The CDR3 region has the DNA TGTGCCAGCAAAAACTCGGGACTAGCGGGAGAGCAGTACTTC. This translates into CASKNSGLAGEQYF. The chain combines TRBV28 with TRBJ2-7; TRBD2 matches at 13 bases. Germline CDR1 is MDHEN and CDR2 is SYDVKM. This CDR3 region has 14 residues. The ends lost 7 bases at V and 7 bases at J; junction bases unmatched: 7.

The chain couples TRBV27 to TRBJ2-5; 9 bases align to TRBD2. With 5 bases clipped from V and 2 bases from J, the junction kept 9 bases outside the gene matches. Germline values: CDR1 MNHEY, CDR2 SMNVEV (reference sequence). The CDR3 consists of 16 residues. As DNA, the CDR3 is TGTGCCAGCAGTCTCCGAGGAGCGGGAGGACAAGAGACCCAGTACTTC. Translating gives CASSLRGAGGQETQYF.

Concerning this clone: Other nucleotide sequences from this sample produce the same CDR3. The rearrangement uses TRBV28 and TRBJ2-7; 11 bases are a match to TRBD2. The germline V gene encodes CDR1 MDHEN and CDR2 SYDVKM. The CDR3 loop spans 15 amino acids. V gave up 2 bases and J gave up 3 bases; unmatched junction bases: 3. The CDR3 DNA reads TGTGCCAGCAGTTTAGGGCTAGCGGGAGGCTACGAGCAGTACTTC. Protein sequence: CASSLGLAGGYEQYF. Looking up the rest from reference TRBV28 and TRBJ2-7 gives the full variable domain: DVKVTQSSRYLVKRTGEKVFLECVQDMDHENMFWYRQDPGLGLRLIYFSYDVKMKEKGDIPEGYSVSREKKERFSLILESASTNQTSMYLCASSLGLAGGYEQYFGPGTRLTVT.

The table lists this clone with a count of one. For the CDR3, the DNA is TGTGCCACCAGCCCAGGACAGGGCGTTTTACCGGCTTTCTTT. Amino acids: CATSPGQGVLPAFF. The J gene is TRBJ1-1, the V gene TRBV15; 8 positions match TRBD1. Unmatched junction bases numbered 13, after V lost 5 bases and J lost 11 bases. Germline CDR1 is LNHNV and CDR2 is YYDKDF (reference sequence). CDR3 length equals 14 residues.

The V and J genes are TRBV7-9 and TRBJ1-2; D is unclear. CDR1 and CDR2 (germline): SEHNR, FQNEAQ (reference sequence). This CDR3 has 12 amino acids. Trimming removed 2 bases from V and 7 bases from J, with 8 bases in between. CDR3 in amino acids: CASSLMHSGYTF. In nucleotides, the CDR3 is TGTGCCAGCAGCTTAATGCACAGTGGCTACACCTTC.

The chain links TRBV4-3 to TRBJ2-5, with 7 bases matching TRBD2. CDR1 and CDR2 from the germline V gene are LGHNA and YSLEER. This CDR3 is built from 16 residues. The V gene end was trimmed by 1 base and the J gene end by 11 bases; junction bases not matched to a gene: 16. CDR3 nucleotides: TGCGCCAGCAGCCAAGGTCCCGACACCCAAGCCGGGGGGCAGTACTTC. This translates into CASSQGPDTQAGGQYF.

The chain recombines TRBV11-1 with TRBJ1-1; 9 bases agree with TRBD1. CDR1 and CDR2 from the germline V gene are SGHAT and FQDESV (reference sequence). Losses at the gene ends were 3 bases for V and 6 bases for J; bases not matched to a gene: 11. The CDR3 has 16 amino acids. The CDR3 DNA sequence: TGTGCCAGCAGCTTTGACCCGGGACAGGGAAGGCCTGAAGCTTTCTTT. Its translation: CASSFDPGQGRPEAFF. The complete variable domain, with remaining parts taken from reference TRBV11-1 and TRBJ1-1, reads EAEVAQSPRYKITEKSQAVAFWCDPISGHATLYWYRQILGQGPELLVQFQDESVVDDSQLPKDRFSAERLKGVDSTLKIQPAELGDSAMYLCASSFDPGQGRPEAFFGQGTRLTVV.

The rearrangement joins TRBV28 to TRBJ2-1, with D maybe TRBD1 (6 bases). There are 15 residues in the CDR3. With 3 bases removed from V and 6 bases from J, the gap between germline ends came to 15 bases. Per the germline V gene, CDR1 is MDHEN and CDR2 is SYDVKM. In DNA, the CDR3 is TGTGCCAGCAGTTTTCCCAGGGGCTCGGGCAATGAGCAGTTCTTC. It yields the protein CASSFPRGSGNEQFF.

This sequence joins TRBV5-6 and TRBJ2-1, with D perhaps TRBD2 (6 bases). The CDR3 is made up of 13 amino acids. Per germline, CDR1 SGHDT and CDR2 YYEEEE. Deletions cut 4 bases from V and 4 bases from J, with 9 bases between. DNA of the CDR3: TGTGCCAGCAGCCGGACTATTTACAATGAGCAGTTCTTC. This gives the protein CASSRTIYNEQFF.

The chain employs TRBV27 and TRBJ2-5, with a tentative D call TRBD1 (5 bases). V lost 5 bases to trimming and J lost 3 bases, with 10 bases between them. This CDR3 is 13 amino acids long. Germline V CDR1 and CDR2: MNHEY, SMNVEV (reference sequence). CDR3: CASSPRQKETQYF. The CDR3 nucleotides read TGTGCCAGCAGTCCCCGACAGAAAGAGACCCAGTACTTC.

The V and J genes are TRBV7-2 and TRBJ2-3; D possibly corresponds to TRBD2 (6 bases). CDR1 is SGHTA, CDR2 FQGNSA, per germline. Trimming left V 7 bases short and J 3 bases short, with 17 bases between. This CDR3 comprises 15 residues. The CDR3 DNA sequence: TGTGCCAGCACCTTTTTATCGGGGACTACAGATACGCAGTATTTT. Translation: CASTFLSGTTDTQYF.

The CDR3 nucleotides read TGTGCCAGCAGCTCCACCAGGGGCAGCAATCAGCCCCAGCATTTT. Translated, it gives CASSSTRGSNQPQHF. The rearrangement joins TRBV7-2 to TRBJ1-5; weak D call: TRBD1 (6 bases). V was cut by 4 bases and J by 1 base, with 11 bases left in between. Germline V gene lookup returns CDR1 SGHTA and CDR2 FQGNSA. This CDR3 has 15 residues.

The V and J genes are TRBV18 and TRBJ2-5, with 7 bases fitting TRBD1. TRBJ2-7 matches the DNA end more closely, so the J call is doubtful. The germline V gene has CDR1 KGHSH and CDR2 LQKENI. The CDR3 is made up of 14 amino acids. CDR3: CASSPPVGGHEQYF. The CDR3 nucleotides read TGTGCCAGCTCACCACCGGTAGGGGGCCACGAGCAGTACTTC.

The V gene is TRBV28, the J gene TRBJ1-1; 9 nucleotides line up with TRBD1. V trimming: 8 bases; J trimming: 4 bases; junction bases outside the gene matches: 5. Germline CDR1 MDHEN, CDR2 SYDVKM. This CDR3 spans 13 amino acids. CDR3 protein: CASFGQGSTEAFF. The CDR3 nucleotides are TGTGCCAGCTTCGGACAGGGGAGCACTGAAGCTTTCTTT. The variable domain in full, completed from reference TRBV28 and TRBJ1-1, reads DVKVTQSSRYLVKRTGEKVFLECVQDMDHENMFWYRQDPGLGLRLIYFSYDVKMKEKGDIPEGYSVSREKKERFSLILESASTNQTSMYLCASFGQGSTEAFFGQGTRLTVV.

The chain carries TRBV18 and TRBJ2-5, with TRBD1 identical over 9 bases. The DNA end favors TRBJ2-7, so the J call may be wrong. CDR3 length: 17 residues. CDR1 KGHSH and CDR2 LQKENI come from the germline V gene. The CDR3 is CASSPLDRGFTSYEQYF. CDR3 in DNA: TGTGCCAGCTCACCCTTGGACAGGGGTTTTACTTCCTACGAGCAGTACTTC.

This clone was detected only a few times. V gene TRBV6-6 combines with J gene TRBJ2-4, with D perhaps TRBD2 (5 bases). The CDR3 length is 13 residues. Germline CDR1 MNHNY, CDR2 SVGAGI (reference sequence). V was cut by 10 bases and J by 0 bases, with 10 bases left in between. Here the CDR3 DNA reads TGTGCCATCTCCGGGGTAGCCAAAAACATTCAGTACTTC. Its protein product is CAISGVAKNIQYF.